A single sample is the source of the 27 T cell receptor beta chains below, sequenced in a study of blood T cells in healthy people across ages. Sample-barcoded 5' priming and a J-beta primer mix drove a second PCR of roughly 6 to 12 cycles. In TCRdb, the 5' RACE reads were re-called with MiXCR into one record per CDR3 protein. The profile shows 1.5 million to 2 million distinct CDR3 sequences, about 31% of them singletons. The sequenced material came from blood. The receptor source for this set is a woman younger than 45 in good health.

This rearrangement joins TRBV24-1 to TRBJ2-3; unclear D gene. From germline, CDR1 is KGHDR and CDR2 SFDVKD. V was cut by 7 bases and J by 5 bases, with 6 bases left in between. The CDR3 is made up of 11 amino acids. The CDR3 spells CATSVLDTQYF. DNA of the CDR3: TGTGCCACCAGCGTTTTAGATACGCAGTATTTT.

The chain has TRBV7-2 and TRBJ2-4; 7 positions match TRBD1. Germline values: CDR1 SGHTA, CDR2 FQGNSA. The CDR3 consists of 17 residues. Losses at the gene ends were 4 bases for V and 2 bases for J; bases not matched to a gene: 11. CDR3 DNA: TGTGCCAGCAGCTACCAGACAGGGAAGGGAACCAAAAACATTCAGTACTTC. Protein: CASSYQTGKGTKNIQYF.

This clonotype was seen ten or more times. For the CDR3, the DNA is TGCGCCAGCAGCTTGGAAGCAACAGGGTGGTATTTT. Protein product: CASSLEATGWYF. The chain carries TRBV5-1 and TRBJ2-3, with D perhaps TRBD1 (6 bases). The germline gives CDR1 SGHRS, CDR2 YFSETQ. The CDR3 has 12 residues. Deletions cut 0 bases from V and 14 bases from J, with 13 bases between.

This rearrangement joins TRBV20-1 to TRBJ2-5; D not resolved. The CDR3 contains 16 residues. V shed 1 base and J shed 2 bases, with 17 bases lying between them. Germline CDR1 is DFQATT and CDR2 is SNEGSKA (reference sequence). CDR3 residues: CSARGPAQGYQETQYF. In nucleotides, the CDR3 is TGCAGTGCTAGAGGCCCGGCGCAAGGGTATCAAGAGACCCAGTACTTC.

Concerning this clonotype itself: Its ends do not fully match the called genes, so a read error is possible. This chain connects TRBV28 to TRBJ1-1; D is perhaps TRBD1 (6 bases). The CDR3 is made up of 13 amino acids. Germline V gives CDR1 MDHEN, CDR2 SYDVKM. CDR3 region: CASNPSQGTEAFF. CDR3 bases: TGTGCAAGCAACCCTTCACAGGGCACTGAAGCTTTCTTT.

This chain links TRBV24-1 with TRBJ2-6, with D uncertain. The germline V gene has CDR1 KGHDR and CDR2 SFDVKD. This CDR3 is 13 amino acids long. Trimming shortened V by 6 bases and J by 3 bases, and 5 bases separated the two germline ends. CDR3 region: CATSRGGANVLTF. The CDR3 DNA sequence: TGTGCCACCAGTAGAGGTGGGGCCAACGTCCTGACTTTC.

This chain joins TRBV5-6 and TRBJ2-3; 11 bases line up with TRBD2. Trimming removed 0 bases from V and 2 bases from J; junction bases left unmatched: 11. This CDR3 comprises 19 residues. Germline CDR1 is SGHDT and CDR2 is YYEEEE. The CDR3 DNA is TGTGCCAGCAGCTTGGCTTCTCTAGCGGGGGGCCGCTTCACAGATACGCAGTATTTT. Translated: CASSLASLAGGRFTDTQYF.

This chain links TRBV20-1 with TRBJ1-5; D gene ambiguous. Germline CDR1 reads DFQATT; CDR2 reads SNEGSKA (reference sequence). With 7 bases removed from V and 0 bases from J, the gap between germline ends came to 10 bases. This CDR3 spans 13 amino acids. The CDR3 sequence: CSGNSDSNQPQHF. CDR3 coding DNA: TGCAGTGGAAACAGCGATAGCAATCAGCCCCAGCATTTT.

This rearrangement joins TRBV20-1 to TRBJ2-7; D unclear. Trimming took 3 bases from V and 2 from J, leaving 8 bases between them. CDR3 length: 12 residues. CDR1 and CDR2 from the germline V gene are DFQATT and SNEGSKA (reference sequence). In DNA, the CDR3 is TGCAGTGCTAGTTCCAGAGCCTACGAGCAGTACTTC. Its translation: CSASSRAYEQYF.

The rearrangement joins TRBV27 to TRBJ2-1; TRBD2 aligns across 11 bases. The CDR3 totals 14 residues. CDR1 and CDR2 from the germline V gene are MNHEY and SMNVEV (reference sequence). J gave up 6 bases and V 10 bases, and 8 bases lay outside the gene matches. In DNA, the CDR3 is TGTGCCACTCAACTAGCGGGAGTCGGCAATGAGCAGTTCTTC. Its translation is CATQLAGVGNEQFF.

V is TRBV27 and J is TRBJ2-2; D may be TRBD1 or TRBD2 (5 bases each). Trimming pared 5 bases from V and 8 bases from J, leaving 15 bases between. This CDR3 is 14 amino acids long. In germline, CDR1 is MNHEY, CDR2 SMNVEV (reference sequence). The CDR3, as DNA: TGTGCCAGCAGTCAGGGACGGGCGTCGGGGGAGCTGTTTTTT. This gives the protein CASSQGRASGELFF.

The chain recombines TRBV30 with TRBJ1-2, with TRBD1 identical over 7 bases. This CDR3 comprises 12 residues. After removal of 4 bases from V and 6 bases from J, the junction contained 5 bases not matched to a gene. The germline gives CDR1 GTSNPN, CDR2 SVGIG (reference sequence). CDR3 nucleotide sequence: TGTGCCTGGAATTCAGGGGGGGATGGCTACACCTTC. Amino acid sequence: CAWNSGGDGYTF. The whole variable domain, remainder taken from reference TRBV30 and TRBJ1-2, is SQTIHQWPATLVQPVGSPLSLECTVEGTSNPNLYWYRQAAGRGLQLLFYSVGIGQISSEVPQNLSASRPQDRQFILSSKKLLLSDSGFYLCAWNSGGDGYTFGSGTRLTVV.

A few counts support this clonotype. The chain employs TRBV5-1 and TRBJ1-1, with a weak D call TRBD1 (5 bases). Germline assignment: CDR1 SGHRS and CDR2 YFSETQ. V dropped 0 bases and J dropped 4 bases, with 13 bases sitting between them. CDR3 length: 15 amino acids. The CDR3, as DNA: TGCGCCAGCAGCTTGGGAGGAGGGGTCGGCACTGAAGCTTTCTTT. Translating gives CASSLGGGVGTEAFF.

The chain combines TRBV6-2 or TRBV6-3 with TRBJ2-5; 10 bases line up with TRBD2. This CDR3 has 15 residues. Trimming removed 5 bases from V and 5 bases from J; junction bases left unmatched: 8. CDR1 and CDR2 from the germline V gene are MNHEY and SVGEGT. CDR3 protein: CASSTLAGGLETQYF. DNA for the CDR3: TGTGCCAGCAGTACCTTAGCGGGAGGTTTGGAGACCCAGTACTTC.

In regard to this clonotype: Germline and junction disagree at one end, which may indicate a read error. V gene TRBV4-1 combines with J gene TRBJ2-3; 8 nucleotides match TRBD2. The CDR3 runs 18 residues. Germline V lookup: CDR1 MGHRA, CDR2 YSYEKL. The CDR3 DNA reads TGCGCCAACAGCCCACTAGCGGCGAACCTCCGAGGCACAGATACGCAGTATTTT. This encodes CANSPLAANLRGTDTQYF.

This clonotype was seen once. At one boundary the junction diverges from the germline segment, which might be a read error. The DNA of the CDR3 is TGCAGTGCTCCGGGGGCTAGCGGGATAAACAATGGGCAGTTCTTC. Its protein product is CSAPGASGINNGQFF. This rearrangement joins TRBV20-1 to TRBJ2-1; 9 positions match TRBD2. The CDR3 length is 15 residues. Germline V gene lookup returns CDR1 DFQATT and CDR2 SNEGSKA (reference sequence).

This clonotype has only one observation. The rearrangement joins TRBV5-4 to TRBJ2-1; D possibly corresponds to TRBD2 (7 bases). V was clipped by 3 bases and J by 4 bases, with 17 bases between them. Germline loops: CDR1 SGHNT, CDR2 YYREEE (reference sequence). CDR3 size: 16 residues. As DNA, the CDR3 is TGTGCCAGCAGCTCCGGGGCGGGGGCTCGATACAATGAGCAGTTCTTC. Amino acids: CASSSGAGARYNEQFF. The whole variable domain, filled in from reference TRBV5-4 and TRBJ2-1, reads ETGVTQSPTHLIKTRGQQVTLRCSSQSGHNTVSWYQQALGQGPQFIFQYYREEENGRGNFPPRFSGLQFPNYSSELNVNALELDDSALYLCASSSGAGARYNEQFFGPGTRLTVL.

The chain combines TRBV28 with TRBJ2-7; D is possibly TRBD2 (5 bases). The germline V gene encodes CDR1 MDHEN and CDR2 SYDVKM. The V end was cut by 3 bases, the J end by 3 bases, with 15 bases between. The CDR3 covers 15 residues. The CDR3 region has the DNA TGTGCCAGCAGTTTCGGAGGTTCGGTTGGCTACGAGCAGTACTTC. This encodes CASSFGGSVGYEQYF.

The table lists this clonotype with a few counts. The chain recombines TRBV3-1 with TRBJ2-3; D not resolved. The CDR3 is 15 residues long. CDR1 and CDR2 (germline): LGHDT, YNNKEL (reference sequence). V lost 0 bases, J lost 4 bases, and 11 bases lay in between. CDR3 bases: TGTGCCAGCAGCCAAGAGCGGATAGTCCCAGATACGCAGTATTTT. This sequence encodes CASSQERIVPDTQYF.

V is TRBV20-1 and J is TRBJ2-1; 8 bases line up with TRBD1. Germline CDR1 is DFQATT and CDR2 is SNEGSKA (reference sequence). Trimming removed 4 bases from V and 4 bases from J; junction bases left unmatched: 6. The length of the CDR3 is 14 residues. The CDR3 reads CSATQGVGYNEQFF. The CDR3 region has the DNA TGCAGTGCTACACAGGGGGTCGGGTACAATGAGCAGTTCTTC.

This clonotype was observed a handful of times. Lacking the conserved final phenylalanine or tryptophan, this CDR3 likely reflects a read error. CDR3 in DNA: TGCGCCAGCAGCCAGTTAGCGGGAGCGAACACCGGGGAGCTGTTTTTG. As protein: CASSQLAGANTGELFL. The chain links TRBV4-1 to TRBJ2-2; 9 positions match TRBD2. There are 16 residues in the CDR3. Germline CDR1 and CDR2: MGHRA and YSYEKL. Trimming at V came to 3 bases and at J to 0 bases, leaving 2 bases not matched to a gene.

The chain links TRBV20-1 to TRBJ1-2; TRBD1 aligns across 8 bases. Germline values: CDR1 DFQATT, CDR2 SNEGSKA (reference sequence). CDR3 length: 17 amino acids. V gave up 5 bases and J gave up 3 bases; unmatched junction bases: 17. The CDR3 nucleotides are TGCAGTGCTTGGCCCGGACAGGGTAAATCGTATGACTATGGCTACACCTTC. This gives the protein CSAWPGQGKSYDYGYTF.

The chain recombines TRBV4-2 with TRBJ2-3, with TRBD2 identical over 9 bases. With 0 bases clipped from V and 6 bases from J, the junction kept 10 bases outside the gene matches. Looked up from germline, CDR1 is LGHNA and CDR2 is YNFKEQ. This CDR3 is built from 17 residues. The CDR3 coding sequence is TGTGCCAGCAGCCAAGATCAGACTAGCGGCCTTTGGGATACGCAGTATTTT. Its protein product is CASSQDQTSGLWDTQYF.

The V gene is TRBV3-1, the J gene TRBJ2-7; tentatively, D is TRBD1 (6 bases). V lost 3 bases and J lost 3, with 15 bases in between. This CDR3 spans 15 amino acids. The germline gives CDR1 LGHDT, CDR2 YNNKEL (reference sequence). This chain's CDR3 is CASSHPIGGDYEQYF. The CDR3 bases are TGTGCCAGCAGCCATCCCATTGGGGGCGACTACGAGCAGTACTTC.

This chain links TRBV4-1 with TRBJ1-6; 7 bases fit TRBD1. CDR3 length: 16 amino acids. CDR1 and CDR2 from the germline V gene are MGHRA and YSYEKL. J gave up 2 bases and V 2 bases, and 3 bases lay outside the gene matches. CDR3 residues: CASSQTTGAYNSPLHF. DNA for the CDR3: TGCGCCAGCAGCCAAACTACAGGGGCCTATAATTCACCCCTCCACTTT.

In this sample, this clonotype turned up a few times. The genes are TRBV10-3 and TRBJ1-1, with TRBD1 as a possible D gene (6 bases). CDR1 is ENHRY and CDR2 is SYGVKD in the germline V gene. Trimming left V 10 bases short and J 1 base short, with 13 bases between. There are 13 residues in the CDR3. The CDR3 DNA follows: TGTGCCACAGGACAGACCCCGAACACTGAAGCTTTCTTT. Protein: CATGQTPNTEAFF.

As DNA, the CDR3 is TGTGCCAGCAGCTTCCTTTTAGAACTAGCGAAAGAGACCCAGTACTTC. This gives the protein CASSFLLELAKETQYF. J is TRBJ2-5 and V is TRBV7-9; 7 positions agree with TRBD2. Germline loops: CDR1 SEHNR, CDR2 FQNEAQ (reference sequence). The CDR3 sequence is 16 residues long. J lost 3 bases, V lost 3 bases, and 10 bases had no gene match.